Below, one T cell receptor beta chain is given with its context. Its target is not known. Trimming took off 0 bases at V and 9 bases at J, with 12 bases between the two ends. The CDR3 contains 14 residues. CDR1 is MNHEY, CDR2 SVGAGI, per germline. Mismatch repair deficiency was confirmed in all patients, by PCR or immunohistochemistry. The TCR-sequenced patients were a few responders to pembrolizumab. The data were obtained in a study of PD-1 blockade in mismatch repair-deficient tumors. Whole-study context: Enrolled about 2012-2016, patients had progressing, pretreated mismatch repair-deficient cancers of 12 types. Study-wide findings and caveats: Tumor-resident clones, often absent from pretreatment blood, expanded after pembrolizumab and then contracted.

Data came from immunoSEQ multiplex PCR; TCRdb stores just in-frame clones and leaves some out. The top ten clones hold about 15% of a sample with 60,000 to 65,000 clones, approximately 90% of them seen once. V gene TRBV6-5 combines with J gene TRBJ2-1; possible D gene TRBD1, 6 bases. Here the sequenced sample was peripheral blood, taken 52 weeks after starting pembrolizumab. This clonotype was obtained from an adult with mismatch repair-deficient cancer. CDR3 sequence reads: CASSYSNREGEQFF. The CDR3 DNA reads TGTGCCAGCAGTTACTCGAACAGGGAAGGTGAGCAGTTCTTC.